This TCR beta chain was identified in a study of T cell changes during pregnancy in multiple sclerosis. The table came from immunoSEQ multiplex PCR; TCRdb's copy has only in-frame clones and leaves some out. The table records about 46,000 clones, 75% to 95% of them present only once. Germline V gene data show CDR1 as SGHNT and CDR2 as YYREEE (reference sequence). The CDR3 spans 18 residues. V lost 5 bases and J lost 3, with 26 bases in between. The V gene is TRBV5-4, the J gene TRBJ1-1, with D possibly TRBD1 on 6 matching bases. The TCR originated in a female donor with multiple sclerosis, enrolled in a pregnancy study. The input for sequencing was CD8+ T cells from peripheral blood mononuclear cells, taken in the second trimester of pregnancy. This CDR3 is CASSLTGISLSSDTEAFF. As DNA, the CDR3 is TGTGCCAGCAGTTTAACAGGGATTAGCTTATCGTCGGACACTGAAGCTTTCTTT.